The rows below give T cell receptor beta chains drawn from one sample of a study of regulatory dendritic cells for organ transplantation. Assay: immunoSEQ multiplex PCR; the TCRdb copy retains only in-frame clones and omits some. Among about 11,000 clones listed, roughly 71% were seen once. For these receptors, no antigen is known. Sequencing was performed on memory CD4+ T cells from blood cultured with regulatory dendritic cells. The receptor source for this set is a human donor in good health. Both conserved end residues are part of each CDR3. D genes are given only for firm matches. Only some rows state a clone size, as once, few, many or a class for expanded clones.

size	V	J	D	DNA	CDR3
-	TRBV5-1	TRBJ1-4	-	TGCGCCAGCAGCTTGGCCGGAGGGTCAAATGAAAAACTGTTTTTT	CASSLAGGSNEKLFF
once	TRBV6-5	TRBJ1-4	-	TGTGCCAGCAGCATCGAGTCTGCAACTAATGAAAAACTGTTTTTT	CASSIESATNEKLFF
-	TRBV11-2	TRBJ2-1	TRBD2	TGTGCCAGCAGCTTCCTAGCGGACAATGAGCAGTTCTTC	CASSFLADNEQFF
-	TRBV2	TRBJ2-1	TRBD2	TGTGCCAGCAGCCGGTCGGGCCCGACTAGCGGGGTATACAATGAGCAGTTCTTC	CASSRSGPTSGVYNEQFF
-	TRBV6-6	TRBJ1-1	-	TGTGCCAGCACCGACTGGACACCCCCTGAAGCTTTCTTT	CASTDWTPPEAFF
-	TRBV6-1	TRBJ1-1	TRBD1	TGTGCCAGCAGGCAAGCGGGACAGGGGGCGAAAGCTTTCTTT	CASRQAGQGAKAFF
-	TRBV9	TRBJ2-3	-	TGTGCCAGCAGCGTATTTACTAGCACAGATACGCAGTATTTT	CASSVFTSTDTQYF
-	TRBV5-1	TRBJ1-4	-	TGCGCCAGCAGCTTGGGGACAAACAATGAAAAACTGTTTTTT	CASSLGTNNEKLFF
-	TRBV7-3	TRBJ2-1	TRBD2	TGTGCCAGCAGCTTGCTCGGGGGGGCGGGTGAGCAGTTCTTC	CASSLLGGAGEQFF
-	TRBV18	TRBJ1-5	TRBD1	TGTGCCAGCTCCCAGGGGGCCGATCAGCCCCAGCATTTT	CASSQGADQPQHF
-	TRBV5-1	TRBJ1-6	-	TGCGCCAGCAGCTTGGCCCTCAGCTCCTATAATTCACCCCTCCACTTT	CASSLALSSYNSPLHF
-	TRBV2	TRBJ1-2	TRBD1	TGTGCCAGCAGTAATACAGGGGACCCTTTCTATGGCTACACCTTC	CASSNTGDPFYGYTF
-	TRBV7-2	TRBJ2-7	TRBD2	TGTGCCAGCAGCTTAGGACTAGCTAACTCCTACGAGCAGTACTTC	CASSLGLANSYEQYF
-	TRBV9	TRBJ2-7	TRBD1	TGTGCCAGCAGCGTACGAGGGGGCCTAACCGAGCAGTACTTC	CASSVRGGLTEQYF
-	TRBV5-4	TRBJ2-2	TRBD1	TGTGCCAGCAGCTCGCCGGGACAGGGTGGCACCGGGGAGCTGTTTTTT	CASSSPGQGGTGELFF
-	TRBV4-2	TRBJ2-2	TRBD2	TGTGCCAGCAGCCAAGTCGGTCTAGCGGGGGGGCTGGGTACCGGGGAGCTGTTTTTT	CASSQVGLAGGLGTGELFF
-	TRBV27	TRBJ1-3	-	TGTGCCAGCAGTTTAACAGTCGCAGGAAACACCATATATTTT	CASSLTVAGNTIYF
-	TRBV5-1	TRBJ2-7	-	TGCGCCAGCAGCTTGGGGGTGGGGCCCTACGAGCAGTACTTC	CASSLGVGPYEQYF
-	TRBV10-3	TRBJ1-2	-	TGTGCCATCAGAGGAGAAAATGATGGCTACACCTTC	CAIRGENDGYTF
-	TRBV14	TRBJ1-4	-	TGTGCCAGCAGCCAAGAGACTTTTGGAGAAAAACTGTTTTTT	CASSQETFGEKLFF
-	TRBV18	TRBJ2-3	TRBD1	TGTGCCAGCTCCCGCGGGACAGGGTTAACAGATACGCAGTATTTT	CASSRGTGLTDTQYF
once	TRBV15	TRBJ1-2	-	TGTGCCACCAGCAGAGGGGGGGGGACCGGCTATGGCTACACCTTC	CATSRGGGTGYGYTF
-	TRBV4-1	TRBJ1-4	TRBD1	TGCGCCAGCAGCCAAGGACAGGGGGCGCGTGAAAAACTGTTTTTT	CASSQGQGAREKLFF
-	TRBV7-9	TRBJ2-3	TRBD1	TGTGCCAGCAGCATATCCACAGGGGGGTCCGGCACAGATACGCAGTATTTT	CASSISTGGSGTDTQYF
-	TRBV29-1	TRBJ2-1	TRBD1	TGCAGCGCCGTTGGGACAGGGAAACCCAATGAGCAGTTCTTC	CSAVGTGKPNEQFF
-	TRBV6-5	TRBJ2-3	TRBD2	TGTGCCAGCAGTTATCGTGGGGAGGGTACGCAGTATTTT	CASSYRGEGTQYF
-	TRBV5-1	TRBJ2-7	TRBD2	TGCGCCAGCAGCCTCGGGACTAGCCTAGAAGAGCAGTACTTC	CASSLGTSLEEQYF
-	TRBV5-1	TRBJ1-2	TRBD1	TGCGCCAGCAGCTGGGACAGAGATGGCTACACCTTC	CASSWDRDGYTF
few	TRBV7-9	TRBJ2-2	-	TGTGCCAGCAGCCGTATTGAGGGCGACGGGGAGCTGTTTTTT	CASSRIEGDGELFF
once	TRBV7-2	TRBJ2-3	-	TGTGCCAGCAGCTTGAGCGGCATCCCAGCAGATACGCAGTATTTT	CASSLSGIPADTQYF
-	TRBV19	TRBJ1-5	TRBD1	TGTGCCAGTAGTATAGGGCTGGACAGGGGGTACAGTCAGCCCCAGCATTTT	CASSIGLDRGYSQPQHF
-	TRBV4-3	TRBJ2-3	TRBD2	TGCGCCAGCTCGCGCGGGGGGGCCTTCACAGATACGCAGTATTTT	CASSRGGAFTDTQYF
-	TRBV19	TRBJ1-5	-	TGTGCCAGTAGTACCCAGTTGTCCGGGAATCAGCCCCAGCATTTT	CASSTQLSGNQPQHF
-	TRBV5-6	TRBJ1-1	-	TGTGCCAGCAGCTTGGTATCTTCCGGGAGGAACACTGAAGCTTTCTTT	CASSLVSSGRNTEAFF
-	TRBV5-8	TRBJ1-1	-	TGTGCCAGCAGCTTCGGGGACAACCTTAACACTGAAGCTTTCTTT	CASSFGDNLNTEAFF
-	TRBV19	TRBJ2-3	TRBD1	TGTGCCAGTAGCTCCCGGGACAGGGGGGCAGATACGCAGTATTTT	CASSSRDRGADTQYF
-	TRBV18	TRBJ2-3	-	TGTGCCAGCTCACCACTACCCACGGGGGCAGATACGCAGTATTTT	CASSPLPTGADTQYF
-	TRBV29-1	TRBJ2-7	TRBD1	TGCAGCGTTGGTAACAGGGGGTACGAGCAGTACTTC	CSVGNRGYEQYF
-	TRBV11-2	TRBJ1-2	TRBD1	TGTGCCAGCAGCTCGACTACGGGGACAGCTTCTAACTATGGCTACACCTTC	CASSSTTGTASNYGYTF
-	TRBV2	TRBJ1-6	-	TGTGCCAGGATGGGGAGCTCCTATAATTCACCCCTCCACTTT	CARMGSSYNSPLHF
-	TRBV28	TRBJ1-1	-	TGTGCCAGCAAGGCGAGGGGGATGAACACTGAAGCTTTCTTT	CASKARGMNTEAFF
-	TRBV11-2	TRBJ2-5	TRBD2	TGTGCCAGCAGCTTAGGAGCGGGGGGGCTCCTCGAGACCCAGTACTTC	CASSLGAGGLLETQYF
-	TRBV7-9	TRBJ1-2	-	TGTGCCAGCAGCTTAGCGGGGAGTAATAACTATGGCTACACCTTC	CASSLAGSNNYGYTF
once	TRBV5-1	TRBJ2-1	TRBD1	TGCGCCAGCAGCCCCCCGACAGGGGGCACTGAGCAGTTCTTC	CASSPPTGGTEQFF
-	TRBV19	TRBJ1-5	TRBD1	TGTGCCACAACTCAGGGGGCCCAAAATCAGCCCCAGCATTTT	CATTQGAQNQPQHF